This record concerns one T cell receptor beta chain sequence. The clone's antigen remains unknown. Base qualities were left out, and no much larger clone turns up one base away. The source of the sample is a study of shared clonotypes between healthy human individuals (dated by TCRdb to about 2020). For the wider study: The cohort comprised a couple of women and a few men aged 18 to 49 years. For each donor, CD4 naive and CD4 memory were each run on three plates, CD8 naive on two plates, and CD8 memory on one plate. Blood TCR repertoires of roughly 5 healthy adults were deeply sequenced to estimate repertoire size and the extent of clonotype sharing between individuals. Different laboratories and diverse techniques were used to prepare libraries and sequence TCR repertoires, to increase sequencing depth and limit assay-specific biases. Leukapheresis yielded between about 0.94 and 9.5 billion PBMCs per donor. The paper as a whole reports these results and caveats: Across a few donors, around 5% of naive CD4, roughly 3.8% of naive CD8, approximately 2.5% of memory CD4, and under 0.45% of memory CD8 clonotypes were shared. Based on pairwise subsampling, the degree of clonotype sharing among donors was expected to be affected by sequencing depth. Sampling was limited to blood, and TCR repertoires in tissue likely differ from TCR repertoires in blood. Clonotypes shared by all four sorted-subset donors showed higher generation probabilities than non-shared clonotypes. Naive subsets generally had larger estimated clonotype richness than memory subsets did. Incomplete sequencing was indicated by rarefaction of sorted-subset datasets, despite the large sequencing depth. Because the study included a small number of donors, the genetic and exposure-history diversity represented was limited.

CD8 naive samples were obtained by positive selection for CCR7 among CD45RO-negative cells, yielding a CD45RA+CCR7+ population from which TemRA cells were excluded. The donors were healthy, HIV-negative adults who had no recently reported acute infections or vaccinations. Only Caucasian adults living in Nashville, Tennessee, USA were represented among the donors. Blood was collected by leukapheresis, and PBMCs were isolated by Ficoll-Histopaque density gradient centrifugation and then cryopreserved in liquid nitrogen vapor phase. Analytical flow cytometry was used to check the purity and quantity of every magnetically sorted T cell population. Genomic DNA was isolated from every sorted fraction and measured by UV absorbance on a Nanodrop 2000c. The V and J ends are trimmed by 5 bases and 1 base, leaving 14 bases between them. Measured from the cysteine to the phenylalanine, the CDR3 is 15 residues long. Only the CDR3 DNA stays, 45 bases, in frame from base 1. The germline V gene encodes CDR1 SEHNR and CDR2 FQNEAQ (reference sequence).

Using the deep immunoSEQ assay, TCR CDR3 regions were amplified from genomic DNA by multiplex PCR. Extracted genomic DNA from each cell subset was spread evenly across all wells of several immunoSEQ 96-well plates, with each plate serving as a replicate. For sorted subsets, each replicate PCR was loaded with 200 ng genomic DNA, equivalent to roughly 30,000 T cell genomes. Purified libraries were quantified with a Qubit 3.0 fluorometer, sized on a Bioanalyzer 2100, and re-quantified with the KAPA Library Quantification kit. Every immunoSEQ 96-well plate was sequenced on a dedicated single-read 150-cycle Illumina NextSeq 550 flow cell. The paper's processing steps were these. Because only junctional sequences without quality scores were contained in the immunoSEQ output, filtering matching that applied to full-length reads could not be performed. Sequences were annotated with PyIR, a Python wrapper for IgBLAST v1.9, and V/J genes and CDR3 were assigned using IMGT germline references. Reads were removed for weak V/J assignments (E-value above 1e-6), missing CDR3, stop codons, out-of-frame junctions, or ambiguous translated residues. V3J clonotypes were defined as sequences sharing the same inferred V gene, J gene, and CDR3 amino acid sequence. Percentage overlap between repertoires was computed as shared unique clonotypes divided by the size of the smaller repertoire. Three approaches were used to assess repertoire richness: RTK rarefaction, the Chao1 estimator, and Recon v2.1 estimates of unobserved clonotypes. Generation probabilities for all TCRbeta clonotypes obtained by the gDNA method from a few donors were computed using OLGA. This is the immuneACCESS table as TCRdb keeps it, with only in-frame sequences that have V and J called. A part of the clones is gone; compared with another copy, unresolved V genes explain less than half, and the rest is unexplained. V, J and clone size were drawn from that table, and D and trimming were deduced from the DNA. This sample lists under 700,000 clones; about 95% were detected once. The ten largest clonotypes hold 0.095% to 0.14% of the sample.

The rearrangement combines TRBV7-9 with TRBJ1-2, with the D gene too uncertain to name. The receptor was derived from a young woman in good health. Sequenced material: naive CD8+ T cells sorted from blood. Per the publication, the cell subset or site label means: CD45RA+CCR7+. For the CDR3, the sequence is CASSPREVLNYGYTF. The base sequence is TGTGCCAGCAGCCCCCGCGAGGTTCTTAACTATGGCTACACCTTC.